The clone carrying this T cell receptor beta chain occurred many times. Its antigen is unknown. TCRdb reanalysed the RT-PCR reads using MiXCR and keeps one entry per CDR3 protein. The profile shows about 540,000 distinct CDR3 sequences, 14% of them singletons. This record comes from a study of response to subunit inactivated influenza vaccine. Findings and caveats of the study: Authors suggested few new T cells are recruited by each seasonal influenza vaccination.

This CDR3 has 14 residues. V was trimmed by 3 bases and J by 7 bases, leaving 10 bases between them. The TCR originated in a man between 50 and 59 years old who received an inactivated influenza vaccine. V gene TRBV12-3 or TRBV12-4 combines with J gene TRBJ1-6; maybe TRBD1 (6 bases). The sample consisted of PBMCs from blood, taken roughly 12 days after vaccination. For the CDR3, the DNA is TGTGCCAGCAGTTTCAAAGGGGGGAATTCACCCCTCCACTTT. Residues: CASSFKGGNSPLHF.